These 26 T cell receptor beta chains were sequenced from one sample in a study of CD8 T cells in ankylosing spondylitis. TCRdb redid the calling of the 5' RACE reads with MiXCR, one entry per CDR3 protein. The data contain 350,000 to 400,000 distinct CDR3 sequences, around 20% of them singletons. The sequenced material came from blood, either unsorted or a sorted T cell fraction (not recorded which). These receptors originate from a male donor with ankylosing spondylitis or in good health (not recorded which).

The table lists this clonotype with a few counts. This chain joins TRBV9 and TRBJ1-2; 8 bases map to TRBD1. The ends lost 3 bases at V and 2 bases at J; junction bases unmatched: 3. The CDR3 runs to 14 residues. Germline loops: CDR1 SGDLS, CDR2 YYNGEE. CDR3 DNA sequence: TGTGCCAGCAGCGCAGGGGGCGGAAACTATGGCTACACCTTC. Its protein is CASSAGGGNYGYTF. Based on the CDR3 plus reference TRBV9 and TRBJ1-2, the full variable domain is DSGVTQTPKHLITATGQRVTLRCSPRSGDLSVYWYQQSLDQGLQFLIQYYNGEERAKGNILERFSAQQFPDLHSELNLSSLELGDSALYFCASSAGGGNYGYTFGSGTRLTVV.

The sample holds a few counts of this clonotype. The J gene is TRBJ2-7, the V gene TRBV4-1, with TRBD2 identical over 10 bases. This CDR3 contains 16 residues. CDR1 is MGHRA, CDR2 YSYEKL, per germline. J gave up 1 base and V 1 base, and 4 bases lay outside the gene matches. The CDR3 protein is CASSQVEAGGSYEQYF. As DNA, the CDR3 is TGCGCCAGCAGCCAAGTGGAAGCGGGGGGGTCCTACGAGCAGTACTTC.

This clonotype has a handful of counts. The chain employs TRBV19 and TRBJ2-1, with a possible D match to TRBD1 (6 bases). Germline V gene data show CDR1 as LNHDA and CDR2 as SQIVND (reference sequence). Between the trimmed V and J ends, which lost 3 bases and 8 bases, there was a span of 11 bases. The CDR3 covers 13 residues. CDR3 DNA sequence: TGTGCCAGTAGTATCCAGGGGATGGATGAGCAGTTCTTC. It encodes CASSIQGMDEQFF.

This chain connects TRBV28 to TRBJ2-1; 10 bases match TRBD2. The CDR3 contains 12 residues. Germline CDR1 and CDR2: MDHEN and SYDVKM. With V trimmed by 8 bases and J by 8 bases, 3 bases remained unmatched. The CDR3: CASLAGVDEQFF. As DNA, the CDR3 is TGTGCCAGCCTAGCGGGGGTCGATGAGCAGTTCTTC.

CDR3 sequence reads: CASSLRQGRFGQETQYF. CDR3 nucleotides: TGTGCCAGCAGTTTACGGCAGGGGCGTTTTGGACAAGAGACCCAGTACTTC. This chain uses TRBV12-3 or TRBV12-4 with TRBJ2-5, with a tentative D call TRBD1 (6 bases). The CDR3 is 17 residues long. Deletions cut 2 bases from V and 2 bases from J, with 18 bases between.

This clonotype was detected a few times. This chain links TRBV20-1 with TRBJ2-7, with 7 bases that match TRBD2. V trimming: 0 bases; J trimming: 2 bases; junction bases outside the gene matches: 7. Per the germline V gene, CDR1 is DFQATT and CDR2 is SNEGSKA (reference sequence). This CDR3 has 15 amino acids. CDR3 residues: CSARDILAETYEQYF. The CDR3 region has the DNA TGCAGTGCTAGAGATATCCTAGCGGAGACCTACGAGCAGTACTTC.

The rearrangement uses TRBV3-1 and TRBJ2-3; the match to TRBD2 covers 7 bases. Germline loops: CDR1 LGHDT, CDR2 YNNKEL (reference sequence). This CDR3 spans 15 amino acids. V was pared by 0 bases and J by 4 bases, with 4 bases of the junction left unmatched. CDR3 bases: TGTGCCAGCAGCCAAGAAAGCGGGGTGGCAGATACGCAGTATTTT. The encoded protein is CASSQESGVADTQYF.

This clonotype was counted only a few times. The chain couples TRBV21-1 to TRBJ2-7; the DNA was not compared with TRBD1, the D call given in the table. TRBV21-1 is marked as a pseudogene. The CDR3 spans 9 residues. CDR3 in amino acids: CASRPRGYF. CDR3 nucleotide sequence: TGTGCCAGCCGACCCCGGGGGTACTTC.

V usage is TRBV4-2 and J usage is TRBJ1-2; TRBD1 matches at 8 bases. This CDR3 contains 17 residues. V was pared by 4 bases and J by 1 base, with 11 bases of the junction left unmatched. Germline lookup yields CDR1 LGHNA and CDR2 YNFKEQ. CDR3 residues: CASSPRTGSVNNYGYTF. In DNA, the CDR3 is TGTGCCAGCAGCCCGAGGACAGGGTCGGTGAATAACTATGGCTACACCTTC.

The gene calls are TRBV27 and TRBJ2-7; perhaps TRBD2 as D (6 bases). CDR3 length equals 14 residues. CDR1 and CDR2 (germline): MNHEY, SMNVEV (reference sequence). The V end lost 2 bases, the J end lost 7 bases, and 15 bases lay between the germline ends. The DNA for the CDR3 is TGTGCCAGCAGTTTAGGAGGGTATGATTTAGAGCAGTACTTC. Residues: CASSLGGYDLEQYF.

This clonotype has more than one count but fewer than ten. The V gene is TRBV20-1, the J gene TRBJ1-1; D ambiguous. CDR3 length equals 14 residues. Germline values: CDR1 DFQATT, CDR2 SNEGSKA (reference sequence). The germline V and J ends were trimmed by 5 bases and 0 bases, with 13 bases remaining between them. The CDR3 region is CSAAVGRLNTEAFF. The DNA of the CDR3 is TGCAGTGCTGCGGTAGGCCGATTGAACACTGAAGCTTTCTTT.

V and J are TRBV9 and TRBJ2-7; TRBD2 aligns across 15 bases. Trimming cost V 3 bases and J 7 bases; bases outside gene matches: 8. Germline V gives CDR1 SGDLS, CDR2 YYNGEE. This CDR3 is built from 16 residues. The CDR3 sequence is CASSAKGLAGGQEQYF. The CDR3 coding sequence is TGTGCCAGCAGCGCGAAAGGACTAGCGGGGGGGCAAGAGCAGTACTTC.

This clonotype showed up just a few times. V and J are TRBV5-5 and TRBJ2-2; D perhaps matches TRBD1 (6 bases). CDR3 length: 14 amino acids. Germline V gene sequence: CDR1 SGHKS, CDR2 YYEKEE (reference sequence). V lost 0 bases, J lost 6 bases, and 9 bases lay in between. The CDR3 sequence: CASSLGRGPGELFF. The CDR3 bases are TGTGCCAGCAGCTTGGGCAGGGGCCCCGGGGAGCTGTTTTTT.

This clonotype was detected only a few times. This rearrangement joins TRBV20-1 to TRBJ2-7; 10 positions match TRBD2. The junction had 5 bases not matched to a gene; V was cut back by 0 bases and J by 3 bases. The length of the CDR3 is 15 residues. In germline, CDR1 is DFQATT, CDR2 SNEGSKA (reference sequence). The DNA for the CDR3 is TGCAGTGCTAGAGATTTAGCGGGGGGAGTCTACGAGCAGTACTTC. Translating it yields CSARDLAGGVYEQYF.

The chain has TRBV29-1 and TRBJ2-2, with D possibly TRBD2 on 6 matching bases. CDR1 is SQVTM, CDR2 ANQGSEA, per germline. This CDR3 contains 15 residues. The ends were cut back, 7 bases at V and 0 bases at J, with 15 bases in the middle. This chain's CDR3 is CSAEGADSNTGELFF. CDR3 nucleotide sequence: TGCAGCGCGGAGGGAGCGGACTCGAACACCGGGGAGCTGTTTTTT.

The chain uses TRBV28 and TRBJ1-3; the match to TRBD1 covers 11 bases. The CDR3 contains 16 residues. V was clipped by 5 bases and J by 3 bases; unmatched bases: 6. Per the germline V gene, CDR1 is MDHEN and CDR2 is SYDVKM. In nucleotides, the CDR3 is TGTGCCAGCAGTGACATGGACAGGGGGCATGGAAACACCATATATTTT. Translation gives CASSDMDRGHGNTIYF. Full variable domain (outside the CDR3, taken from reference TRBV28 and TRBJ1-3): DVKVTQSSRYLVKRTGEKVFLECVQDMDHENMFWYRQDPGLGLRLIYFSYDVKMKEKGDIPEGYSVSREKKERFSLILESASTNQTSMYLCASSDMDRGHGNTIYFGEGSWLTVV.

This clonotype has a handful of counts. This chain uses TRBV30 with TRBJ2-1; TRBD2 matches at 11 bases. Germline trimming cut 0 bases from V and 6 bases from J; bases unmatched to any gene: 10. From germline, CDR1 is GTSNPN and CDR2 SVGIG (reference sequence). There are 17 residues in the CDR3. The CDR3 protein is CAWSVPLAGGFGNEQFF. CDR3 coding DNA: TGTGCCTGGAGTGTACCCCTAGCGGGGGGATTTGGCAATGAGCAGTTCTTC. Full variable domain (outside the CDR3, taken from reference TRBV30 and TRBJ2-1): SQTIHQWPATLVQPVGSPLSLECTVEGTSNPNLYWYRQAAGRGLQLLFYSVGIGQISSEVPQNLSASRPQDRQFILSSKKLLLSDSGFYLCAWSVPLAGGFGNEQFFGPGTRLTVL.

The rearrangement uses TRBV12-3 or TRBV12-4 and TRBJ2-7; possibly TRBD2 for D (6 bases). There are 14 residues in the CDR3. The V end lost 6 bases, the J end lost 2 bases, and 14 bases lay between the germline ends. The CDR3 loop reads CASSPWGLTYEQYF. The CDR3 DNA is TGTGCCAGCAGCCCGTGGGGACTGACCTACGAGCAGTACTTC.

The chain is built from TRBV7-8 and TRBJ2-7; D is unresolved. CDR1 and CDR2 (germline): SGHVS, FQNEAQ. Trimming shortened V by 0 bases and J by 7 bases, and 13 bases separated the two germline ends. The length of the CDR3 is 14 residues. In nucleotides, the CDR3 is TGTGCCAGCAGCTTAGCGCTCTGGGGTGGGGAGCAGTACTTC. Translation gives CASSLALWGGEQYF. The complete variable domain, with remaining parts taken from reference TRBV7-8 and TRBJ2-7, reads GAGVSQSPRYKVAKRGQDVALRCDPISGHVSLFWYQQALGQGPEFLTYFQNEAQLDKSGLPSDRFFAERPEGSVSTLKIQRTQQEDSAVYLCASSLALWGGEQYFGPGTRLTVT.

In its sample, this clonotype was seen a few times. The genes are TRBV12-3 or TRBV12-4 and TRBJ2-2; the match to TRBD1 covers 7 bases. Unmatched junction bases numbered 13, after V lost 5 bases and J lost 4 bases. The CDR3 totals 17 residues. The DNA for the CDR3 is TGTGCCAGCAGTGCTCCCGACAGGGCCCCCGGCACCGGGGAGCTGTTTTTT. Residues: CASSAPDRAPGTGELFF.

This rearrangement joins TRBV20-1 to TRBJ1-2; possible D gene TRBD1, 6 bases. Germline lookup yields CDR1 DFQATT and CDR2 SNEGSKA (reference sequence). The V gene lost 6 bases and the J gene lost 10 bases, with 27 bases spanning the gap. This CDR3 is 15 amino acids long. The CDR3 here is CSAGPGPGTLELYTF. The DNA of the CDR3 is TGCAGTGCCGGACCAGGCCCAGGGACATTGGAGCTCTACACCTTC.

The chain couples TRBV27 to TRBJ1-5; possibly TRBD1 for D (5 bases). Germline V gene sequence: CDR1 MNHEY, CDR2 SMNVEV (reference sequence). The V and J ends lost 11 bases and 5 bases respectively, with 10 bases between them. The CDR3 spans 11 residues. Here the CDR3 DNA reads TGTGCCGGGGGGGTCGATCAGCCCCAGCATTTT. Its translation is CAGGVDQPQHF.

The sample holds a few counts of this clonotype. The chain employs TRBV4-1 and TRBJ2-1; the D gene could be TRBD1 or TRBD2 (5 bases each). CDR3 length: 14 amino acids. Germline lookup yields CDR1 MGHRA and CDR2 YSYEKL. Trimming took off 1 base at V and 4 bases at J, with 8 bases between the two ends. DNA of the CDR3: TGCGCCAGCAGCCAAGCGGGGCCATACAATGAGCAGTTCTTC. Translating it yields CASSQAGPYNEQFF.

The chain carries TRBV7-9 and TRBJ2-2, with 14 bases fitting TRBD2. Unmatched junction bases numbered 4, after V lost 6 bases and J lost 4 bases. The CDR3 consists of 16 residues. Germline V gives CDR1 SEHNR, CDR2 FQNEAQ (reference sequence). CDR3 sequence reads: CASRWTSGGTTGELFF. CDR3 sequence (DNA): TGTGCCAGCAGGTGGACTAGCGGGGGGACCACCGGGGAGCTGTTTTTT.

This clonotype was recorded a few times. The V call is TRBV2, the J call TRBJ2-1, with D perhaps matching TRBD1 (7 bases). With 8 bases removed from V and 5 bases from J, the gap between germline ends came to 19 bases. Germline assignment: CDR1 SNHLY and CDR2 FYNNEI. CDR3 length equals 15 residues. The CDR3 protein is CASEGEEGADNEQFF. The CDR3 DNA reads as TGTGCCAGCGAGGGGGAGGAGGGGGCTGACAATGAGCAGTTCTTC.

This clonotype was detected a few times. V and J are TRBV27 and TRBJ2-7; 10 nucleotides line up with TRBD2. This CDR3 has 15 amino acids. The V segment lost 6 bases and the J segment 3 bases; nucleotides outside the gene matches: 8. From germline, CDR1 is MNHEY and CDR2 SMNVEV (reference sequence). The CDR3 loop reads CASRPLAGANYEQYF. CDR3 DNA sequence: TGTGCCAGCAGGCCTCTAGCGGGGGCTAACTACGAGCAGTACTTC.